These T cell receptor beta chains were read from a single sample in a study of blood T cell repertoires in COVID-19. Libraries were prepared by immunoSEQ multiplex PCR; TCRdb keeps only in-frame clonotypes and omits some of them. The sample comprises about 50,000 clones, under 90% of which are singletons, and less than 3% rests with the top ten. Sequencing input: peripheral blood. All receptors derive from an elderly woman with COVID-19, enrolled during active disease. Both conserved end residues are part of each CDR3. The D gene is left open where the match is weak. Rows give clone size only sometimes, using once, few, many, or a class for an expanded clone.

V: TRBV18; size: once; J: TRBJ1-1; D: TRBD1; DNA: TGTGCCAGCTCACCCCAGGGGGCGGACACTGAAGCTTTCTTT; CDR3: CASSPQGADTEAFF
V: TRBV6-1; size: .; J: TRBJ2-2; D: TRBD1; DNA: TGTGCCAGCAGTGGAGACAGGGGGCAGAACACCGGGGAGCTGTTTTTT; CDR3: CASSGDRGQNTGELFF
V: TRBV18; size: .; J: TRBJ2-5; D: .; DNA: TGTGCCAGCTCACCACCGGTAGCGGAGACCCAGTACTTC; CDR3: CASSPPVAETQYF
V: TRBV6-1; size: few; J: TRBJ2-7; D: TRBD2; DNA: TGTGCCAGCAGTGAAGGGTATCGGGGGGAAAGCTCCTACGAGCAGTACTTC; CDR3: CASSEGYRGESSYEQYF
V: TRBV27; size: once; J: TRBJ1-6; D: TRBD1; DNA: TGTGCCAGCACCAAGACAACTGTGGGACAGGGAAGGAATTCACCCCTCCACTTT; CDR3: CASTKTTVGQGRNSPLHF
V: TRBV5-5; size: .; J: TRBJ2-5; D: TRBD2; DNA: TGTGCCAGCAGCCCGGAGATAGGGACTAGCAGGAGAGAGACCCAGTACTTC; CDR3: CASSPEIGTSRRETQYF
V: TRBV18; size: .; J: TRBJ1-3; D: .; DNA: TGTGCCAGCTCACCGCGCACAGACAGCTCTGGAAACACCATATATTTT; CDR3: CASSPRTDSSGNTIYF
V: TRBV11-2; size: .; J: TRBJ1-4; D: .; DNA: TGTGCCAGCAGCTCATCAGGAGGGGTCGAAAAACTGTTTTTT; CDR3: CASSSSGGVEKLFF
V: TRBV6-5; size: .; J: TRBJ1-5; D: .; DNA: TGTGCCAGCAGTCGAACCCAGAATCAGCCCCAGCATTTT; CDR3: CASSRTQNQPQHF
V: TRBV24-1; size: .; J: TRBJ1-4; D: .; DNA: TGTGCCACCAGTGATCCGGGACAAGGTTCAACTAATGAAAAACTGTTTTTT; CDR3: CATSDPGQGSTNEKLFF
V: TRBV10-3; size: .; J: TRBJ1-1; D: TRBD1; DNA: TGTGCCATCAGGACTGACAGGGACACTGAAGCTTTCTTT; CDR3: CAIRTDRDTEAFF
V: TRBV3-1/TRBV3-2; size: .; J: TRBJ2-7; D: TRBD2; DNA: TGTGCCAGCAGCCAAGCGGCTAGCGGGAGGTACCACGAGCAGTACTTC; CDR3: CASSQAASGRYHEQYF
V: TRBV29-1; size: .; J: TRBJ2-3; D: TRBD1; DNA: TGCAGCGTTGACAGGGGGTCTAGCACAGATACGCAGTATTTT; CDR3: CSVDRGSSTDTQYF